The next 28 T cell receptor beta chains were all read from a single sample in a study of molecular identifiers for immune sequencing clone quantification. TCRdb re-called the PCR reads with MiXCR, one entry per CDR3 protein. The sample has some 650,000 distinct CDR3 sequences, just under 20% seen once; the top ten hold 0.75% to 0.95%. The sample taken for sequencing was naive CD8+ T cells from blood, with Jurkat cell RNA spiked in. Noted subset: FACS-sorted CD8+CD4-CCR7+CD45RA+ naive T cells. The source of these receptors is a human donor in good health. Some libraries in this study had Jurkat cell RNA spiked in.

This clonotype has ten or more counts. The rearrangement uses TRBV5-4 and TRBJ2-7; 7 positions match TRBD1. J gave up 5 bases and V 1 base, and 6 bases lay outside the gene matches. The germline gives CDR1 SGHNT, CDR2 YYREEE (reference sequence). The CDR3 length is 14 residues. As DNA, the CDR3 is TGTGCCAGCAGCTTGCCTGACAGGGTCCACGAGCAGTACTTC. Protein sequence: CASSLPDRVHEQYF.

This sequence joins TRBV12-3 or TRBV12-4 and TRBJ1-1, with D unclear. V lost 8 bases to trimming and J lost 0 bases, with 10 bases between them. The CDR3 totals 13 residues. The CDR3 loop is CASVDGMNTEAFF. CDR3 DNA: TGTGCCAGCGTTGACGGCATGAACACTGAAGCTTTCTTT.

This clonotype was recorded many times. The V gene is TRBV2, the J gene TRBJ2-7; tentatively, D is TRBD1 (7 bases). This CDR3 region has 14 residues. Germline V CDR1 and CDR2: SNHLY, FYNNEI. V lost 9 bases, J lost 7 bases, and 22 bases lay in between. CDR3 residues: CASQEGALLYEQYF. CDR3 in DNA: TGTGCCAGTCAGGAGGGGGCCCTCCTGTATGAGCAGTACTTC.

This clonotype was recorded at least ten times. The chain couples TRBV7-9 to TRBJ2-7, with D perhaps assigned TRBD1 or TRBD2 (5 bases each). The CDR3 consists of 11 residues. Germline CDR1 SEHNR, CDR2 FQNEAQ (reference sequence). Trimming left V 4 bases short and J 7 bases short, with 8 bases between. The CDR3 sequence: CASSWDGEQYF. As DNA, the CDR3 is TGTGCCAGCAGCTGGGACGGAGAGCAGTACTTC.

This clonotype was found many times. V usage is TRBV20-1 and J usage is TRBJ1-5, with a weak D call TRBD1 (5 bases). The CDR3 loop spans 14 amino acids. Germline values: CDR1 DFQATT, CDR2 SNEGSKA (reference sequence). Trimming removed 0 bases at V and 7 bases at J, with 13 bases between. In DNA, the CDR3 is TGCAGTGCTAGAGATCGCGGGGCGGGCCAGCCCCAGCATTTT. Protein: CSARDRGAGQPQHF.

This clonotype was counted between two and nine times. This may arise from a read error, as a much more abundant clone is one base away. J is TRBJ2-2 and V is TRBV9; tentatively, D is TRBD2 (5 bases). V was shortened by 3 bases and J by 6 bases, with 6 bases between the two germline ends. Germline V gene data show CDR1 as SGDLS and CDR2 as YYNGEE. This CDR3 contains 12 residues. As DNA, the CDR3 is TGTGCCAGCAGCGACGGGGCCGGGGAGCTGTTTTTT. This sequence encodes CASSDGAGELFF.

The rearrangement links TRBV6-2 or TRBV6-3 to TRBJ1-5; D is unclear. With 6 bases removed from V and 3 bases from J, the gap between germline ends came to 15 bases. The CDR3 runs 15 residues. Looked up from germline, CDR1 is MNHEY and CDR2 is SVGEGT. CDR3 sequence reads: CASSPPWSHNQPQHF. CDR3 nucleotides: TGTGCCAGCAGCCCCCCCTGGTCCCACAATCAGCCCCAGCATTTT.

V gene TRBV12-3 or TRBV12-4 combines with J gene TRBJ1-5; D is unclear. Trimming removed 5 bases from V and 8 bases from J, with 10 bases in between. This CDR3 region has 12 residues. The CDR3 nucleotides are TGTGCCAGCAGTAAGCTTAGAGAGCCCCAGCATTTT. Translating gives CASSKLREPQHF.

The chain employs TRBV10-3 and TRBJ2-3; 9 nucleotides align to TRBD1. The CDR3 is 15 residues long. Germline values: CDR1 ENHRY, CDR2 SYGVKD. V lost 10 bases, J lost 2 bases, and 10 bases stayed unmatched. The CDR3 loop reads CATLLDRGFTDTQYF. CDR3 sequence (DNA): TGTGCCACCCTCCTGGACAGGGGATTCACAGATACGCAGTATTTT.

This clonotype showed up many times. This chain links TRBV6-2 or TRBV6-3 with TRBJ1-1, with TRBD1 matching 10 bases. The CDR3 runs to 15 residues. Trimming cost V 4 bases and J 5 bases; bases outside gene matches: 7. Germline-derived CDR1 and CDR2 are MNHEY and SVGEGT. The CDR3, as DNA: TGTGCCAGCAGTTGGGGACAGGGGATGAGAACTGAAGCTTTCTTT. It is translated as CASSWGQGMRTEAFF.

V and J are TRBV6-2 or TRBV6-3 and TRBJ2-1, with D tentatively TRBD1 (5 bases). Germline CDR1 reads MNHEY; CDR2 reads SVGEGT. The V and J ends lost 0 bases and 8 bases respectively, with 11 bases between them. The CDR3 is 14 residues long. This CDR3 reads CASSYSARGYEQFF. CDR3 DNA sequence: TGTGCCAGCAGTTACTCGGCAAGGGGCTATGAGCAGTTCTTC.

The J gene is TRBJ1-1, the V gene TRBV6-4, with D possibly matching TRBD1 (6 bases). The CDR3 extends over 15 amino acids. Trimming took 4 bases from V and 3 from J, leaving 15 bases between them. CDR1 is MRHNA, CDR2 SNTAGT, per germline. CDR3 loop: CASSGLGGGYTEAFF. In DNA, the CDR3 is TGTGCCAGCAGTGGACTGGGGGGCGGGTACACTGAAGCTTTCTTT.

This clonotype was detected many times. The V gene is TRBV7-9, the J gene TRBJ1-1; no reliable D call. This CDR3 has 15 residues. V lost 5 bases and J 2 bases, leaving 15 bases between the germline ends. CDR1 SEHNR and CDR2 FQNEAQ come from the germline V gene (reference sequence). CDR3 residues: CASSTETVENTEAFF. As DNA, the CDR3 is TGTGCCAGCAGCACCGAGACGGTCGAAAACACTGAAGCTTTCTTT.

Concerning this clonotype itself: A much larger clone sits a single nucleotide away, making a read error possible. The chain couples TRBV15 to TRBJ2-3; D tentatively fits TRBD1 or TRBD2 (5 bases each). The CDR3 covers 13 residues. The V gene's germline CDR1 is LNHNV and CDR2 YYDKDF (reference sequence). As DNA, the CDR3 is TGTGCCACCAGCGTTGACTACACAGGTACGCAGTATTTT. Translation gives CATSVDYTGTQYF.

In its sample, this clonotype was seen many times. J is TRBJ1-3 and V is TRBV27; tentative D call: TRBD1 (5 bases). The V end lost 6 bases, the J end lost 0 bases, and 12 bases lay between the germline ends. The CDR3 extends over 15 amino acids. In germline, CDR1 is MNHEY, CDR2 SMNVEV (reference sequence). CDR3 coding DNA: TGTGCCAGCAGGGTTAGGGGAGGCTCTGGAAACACCATATATTTT. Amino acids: CASRVRGGSGNTIYF.

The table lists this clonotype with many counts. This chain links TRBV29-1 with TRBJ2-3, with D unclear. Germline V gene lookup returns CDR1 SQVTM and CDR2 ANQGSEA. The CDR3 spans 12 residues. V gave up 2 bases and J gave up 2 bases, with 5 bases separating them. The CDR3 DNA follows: TGCAGCGTTGAATTTTTCACAGATACGCAGTATTTT. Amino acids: CSVEFFTDTQYF.

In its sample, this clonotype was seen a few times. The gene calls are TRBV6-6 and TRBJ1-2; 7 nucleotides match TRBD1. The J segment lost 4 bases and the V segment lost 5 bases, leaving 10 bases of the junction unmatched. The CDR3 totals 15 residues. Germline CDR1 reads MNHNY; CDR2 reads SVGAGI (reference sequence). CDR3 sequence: CASSERDSWGYGYTF. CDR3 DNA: TGTGCCAGCAGTGAAAGGGACAGCTGGGGCTATGGCTACACCTTC.

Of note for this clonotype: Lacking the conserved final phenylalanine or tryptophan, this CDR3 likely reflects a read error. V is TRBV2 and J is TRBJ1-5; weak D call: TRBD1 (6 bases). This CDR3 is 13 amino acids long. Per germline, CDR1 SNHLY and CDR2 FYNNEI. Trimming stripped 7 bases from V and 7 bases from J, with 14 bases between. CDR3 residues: CASTPSRGQPQHL. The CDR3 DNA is TGTGCCAGCACCCCATCCAGGGGCCAGCCCCAGCATCTT.

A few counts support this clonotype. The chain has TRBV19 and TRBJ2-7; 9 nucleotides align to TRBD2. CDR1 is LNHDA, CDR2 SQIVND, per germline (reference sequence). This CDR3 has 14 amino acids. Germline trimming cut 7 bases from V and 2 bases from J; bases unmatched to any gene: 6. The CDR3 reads CASTPAGGPYEQYF. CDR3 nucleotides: TGTGCCAGTACTCCGGCGGGAGGGCCCTACGAGCAGTACTTC.

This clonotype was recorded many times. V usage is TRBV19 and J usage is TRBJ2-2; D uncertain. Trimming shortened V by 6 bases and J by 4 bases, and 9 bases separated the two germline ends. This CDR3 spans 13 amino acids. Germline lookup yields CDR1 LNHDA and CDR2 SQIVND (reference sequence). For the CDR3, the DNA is TGTGCCAGTAGACCGCGTGGCACCGGGGAGCTGTTTTTT. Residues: CASRPRGTGELFF. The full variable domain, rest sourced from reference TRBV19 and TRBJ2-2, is DGGITQSPKYLFRKEGQNVTLSCEQNLNHDAMYWYRQDPGQGLRLIYYSQIVNDFQKGDIAEGYSVSREKKESFPLTVTSAQKNPTAFYLCASRPRGTGELFFGEGSRLTVL.

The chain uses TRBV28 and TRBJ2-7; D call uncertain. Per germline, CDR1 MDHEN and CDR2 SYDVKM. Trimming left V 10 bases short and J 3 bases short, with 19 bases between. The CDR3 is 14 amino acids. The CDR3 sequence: CAIEKDDVVYEQYF. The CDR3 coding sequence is TGTGCCATCGAGAAGGACGACGTTGTCTACGAGCAGTACTTC. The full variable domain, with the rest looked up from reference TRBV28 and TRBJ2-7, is DVKVTQSSRYLVKRTGEKVFLECVQDMDHENMFWYRQDPGLGLRLIYFSYDVKMKEKGDIPEGYSVSREKKERFSLILESASTNQTSMYLCAIEKDDVVYEQYFGPGTRLTVT.

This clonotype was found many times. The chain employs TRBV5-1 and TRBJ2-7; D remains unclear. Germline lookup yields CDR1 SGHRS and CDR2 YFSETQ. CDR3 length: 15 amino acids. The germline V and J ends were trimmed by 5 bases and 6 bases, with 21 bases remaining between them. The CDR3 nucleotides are TGCGCCAGCAGTTCAGGAGACCTTCGTCGTGCCGAGCAGTACTTC. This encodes CASSSGDLRRAEQYF.

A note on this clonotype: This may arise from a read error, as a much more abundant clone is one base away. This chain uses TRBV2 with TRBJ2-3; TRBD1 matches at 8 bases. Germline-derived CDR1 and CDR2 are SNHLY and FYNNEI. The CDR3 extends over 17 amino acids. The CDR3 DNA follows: TGTGCCAGCAGAAGAGCGTCAGGGGGCTCTAGCACAGGTACGCAGTATTTT. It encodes CASRRASGGSSTGTQYF.

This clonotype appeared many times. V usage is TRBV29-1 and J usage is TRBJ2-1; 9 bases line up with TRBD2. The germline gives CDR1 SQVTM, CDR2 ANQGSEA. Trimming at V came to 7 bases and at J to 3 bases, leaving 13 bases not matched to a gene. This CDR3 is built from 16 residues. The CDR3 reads CSARPGPSGDYNEQFF. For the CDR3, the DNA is TGCAGCGCCCGGCCAGGGCCTAGCGGGGACTACAATGAGCAGTTCTTC.

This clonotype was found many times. The CDR3 bases are TGTGCCAGCAGCTTAGGTCCCGCGAGGGGGCTGGGAACAGATACGCAGTATTTT. Residues: CASSLGPARGLGTDTQYF. The genes are TRBV11-2 and TRBJ2-3, with 7 bases aligning to TRBD1. V shed 1 base, J shed 3 bases, and the junction held 13 bases outside the gene matches. CDR1 and CDR2 from the germline V gene are SGHAT and FQNNGV. The length of the CDR3 is 18 residues.

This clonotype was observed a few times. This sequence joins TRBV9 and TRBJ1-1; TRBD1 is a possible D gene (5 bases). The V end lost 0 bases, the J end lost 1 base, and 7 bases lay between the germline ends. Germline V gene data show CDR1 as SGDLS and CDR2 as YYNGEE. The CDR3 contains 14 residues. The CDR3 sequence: CASSVVGENTEAFF. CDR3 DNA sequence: TGTGCCAGCAGCGTAGTAGGGGAGAACACTGAAGCTTTCTTT.

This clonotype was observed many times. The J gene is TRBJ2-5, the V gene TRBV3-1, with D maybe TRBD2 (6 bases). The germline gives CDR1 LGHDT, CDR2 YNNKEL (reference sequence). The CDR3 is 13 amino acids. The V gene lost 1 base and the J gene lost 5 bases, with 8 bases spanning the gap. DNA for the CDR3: TGTGCCAGCAGCCAAGCGGGGGTCGAGACCCAGTACTTC. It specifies CASSQAGVETQYF.

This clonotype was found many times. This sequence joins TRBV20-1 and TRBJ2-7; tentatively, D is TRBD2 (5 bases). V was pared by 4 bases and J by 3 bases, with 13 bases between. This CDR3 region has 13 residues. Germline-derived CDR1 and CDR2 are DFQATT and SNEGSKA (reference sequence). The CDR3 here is CSAIGREFYEQYF. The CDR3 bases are TGCAGTGCTATCGGACGGGAATTCTACGAGCAGTACTTC.